This TCR beta chain was captured by sequencing in a study of human T cells and chemical hapten exposure. TCRdb re-called the RACE reads through MiXCR, storing one row per CDR3 protein. Of 270,000 or so distinct CDR3 sequences in the sample, 7.5% to 9% were seen once. This clonotype has at least ten counts. The target antigen is unknown. Points from the study as a whole: Among TCRs, those above 1 in 1000 frequency were unaffected by DPC sensitization.

The time point denotes: pre-sensitization, week 0. This sample's treatment: therapeutic diphenylcyclopropenone sensitization with weekly scalp DPC. Researchers extracted total RNA from unfractionated whole blood. V lost 7 bases and J lost 6, with 15 bases in between. CDR1 MNHEY and CDR2 SVGAGI come from the germline V gene. The length of the CDR3 is 14 residues. Sequencing was performed on whole blood, taken in connection with sensitization to the hapten diphenylcyclopropenone (DPC). The clonotype was recovered from a man younger than 30 with alopecia areata. Some clones in this sample may be carry-over from other donors' samples. This chain uses TRBV6-5 with TRBJ2-2; D may be TRBD1 (6 bases). For the CDR3, the DNA is TGTGCCAGCACCCTGACAGGAGTCCCCGGGGAGCTGTTTTTT. Protein sequence: CASTLTGVPGELFF.